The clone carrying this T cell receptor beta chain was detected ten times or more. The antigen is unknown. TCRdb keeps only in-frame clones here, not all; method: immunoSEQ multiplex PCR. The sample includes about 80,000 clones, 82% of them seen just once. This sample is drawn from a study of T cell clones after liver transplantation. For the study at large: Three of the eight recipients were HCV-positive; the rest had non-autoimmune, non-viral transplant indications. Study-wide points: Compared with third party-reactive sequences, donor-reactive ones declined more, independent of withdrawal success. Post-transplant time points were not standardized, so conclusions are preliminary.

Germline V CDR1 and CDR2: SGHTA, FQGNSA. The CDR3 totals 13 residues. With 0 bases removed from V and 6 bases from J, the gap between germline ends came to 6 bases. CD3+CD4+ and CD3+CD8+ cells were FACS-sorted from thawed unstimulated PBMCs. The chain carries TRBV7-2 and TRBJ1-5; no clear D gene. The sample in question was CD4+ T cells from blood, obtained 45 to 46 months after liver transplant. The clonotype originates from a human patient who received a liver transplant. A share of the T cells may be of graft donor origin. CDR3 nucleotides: TGTGCCAGCAGCTTAGCGCCTGTTCAGCCCCAGCATTTT. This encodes CASSLAPVQPQHF.